This T cell receptor (beta chain) derives from a study of early T cells in non-severe SARS-CoV-2 infection. This clonotype was seen repeatedly, ten times or more. From the 5' RACE reads, TCRdb called clonotypes with MiXCR, one entry per CDR3 protein. The repertoire holds 50,000 to 70,000 distinct CDR3 sequences, with around 13% as singletons. V lost 7 bases to trimming and J lost 6 bases, with 10 bases between them. The CDR3 is 11 amino acids. Germline loops: CDR1 SNHLY, CDR2 FYNNEI. This chain joins TRBV2 and TRBJ2-7; D is possibly TRBD1 (5 bases). Sequencing used whole blood. This TCR was sampled from an adult who was a healthcare worker with PCR-confirmed SARS-CoV-2 infection or an uninfected control (not recorded which). CDR3 loop: CASTGAREQYF. The DNA for the CDR3 is TGTGCCAGCACTGGGGCCCGCGAGCAGTACTTC.